This T cell receptor beta chain was captured in a study of T cell responses to AZD1222 COVID-19 vaccine. Clones were read by immunoSEQ multiplex PCR, and TCRdb kept only the in-frame ones, dropping some. The sample has more than 120,000 clones; roughly 88% are singletons. The study's findings and limits: Unmutated variant regions reportedly attract nearly half of all spike-specific TCRs. Donor demographics were predominantly white British with a female majority; clonal diversity may be underestimated.

Germline V gene lookup returns CDR1 SGHVS and CDR2 FQNEAQ. There are 16 residues in the CDR3. Trimming left V 5 bases short and J 3 bases short, with 14 bases between. Second doses that came at about 4 or about 12 weeks were put together. As concerns this clone: What it binds is not known.

Sequencing used peripheral blood, obtained 28 days after the second AZD1222 dose. This chain joins TRBV7-8 and TRBJ1-6; D call uncertain. The sequence derives from an adult who received the AZD1222 COVID-19 vaccine. As DNA, the CDR3 is TGTGCCAGCAGCCCAACACCGGACCGCTATAATTCACCCCTCCACTTT. Translation: CASSPTPDRYNSPLHF.